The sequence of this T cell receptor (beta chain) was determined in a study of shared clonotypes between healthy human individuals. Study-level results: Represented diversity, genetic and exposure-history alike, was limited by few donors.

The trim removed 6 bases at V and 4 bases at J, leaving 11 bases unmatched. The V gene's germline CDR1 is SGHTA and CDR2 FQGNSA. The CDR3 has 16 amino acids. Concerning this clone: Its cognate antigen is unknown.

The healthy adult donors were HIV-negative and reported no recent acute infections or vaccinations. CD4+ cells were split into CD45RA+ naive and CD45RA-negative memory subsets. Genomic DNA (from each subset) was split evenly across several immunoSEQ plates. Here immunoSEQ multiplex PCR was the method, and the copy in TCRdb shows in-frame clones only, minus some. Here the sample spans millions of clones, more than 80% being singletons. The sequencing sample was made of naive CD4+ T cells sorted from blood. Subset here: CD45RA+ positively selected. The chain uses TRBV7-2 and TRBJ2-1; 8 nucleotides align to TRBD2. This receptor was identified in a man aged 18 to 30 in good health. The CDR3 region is CASRYKAGTSYNEQFF. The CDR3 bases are TGTGCCAGCAGGTATAAAGCCGGGACTAGTTACAATGAGCAGTTCTTC.